Included here is one T cell receptor (beta chain) sequence, with context. The antigen is undetermined. V was trimmed by 3 bases and J by 2 bases, leaving 11 bases between them. Looked up from germline, CDR1 is LNHDA and CDR2 is SQIVND (reference sequence). The CDR3 totals 14 residues. Assay: immunoSEQ multiplex PCR; the TCRdb copy retains only in-frame clones and omits some. The repertoire holds over 50,000 clones, with 75% to 90% as singletons. CD4+CD25+CD127- Tregs, CD4+CD25- non-Tregs, CD4 and CD8 cells were sorted. The source of the sample is a study of Tregs in tolerant kidney transplant recipients. Study-wide points: Expanding Tregs on activated donor B cells appeared to best identify donor-specific TCRbeta clones. Biological reproducibility was not directly addressed, but technical replication error appeared minimal.

This receptor was identified in a human donor who received a combined kidney and bone marrow transplant. Sequencing used Tregs from blood, obtained before the transplant. The chain has TRBV19 and TRBJ2-7, with D possibly being TRBD1 or TRBD2 (5 bases each). The CDR3 spells CASSITGPTYEQYF. The CDR3 DNA is TGTGCCAGTAGTATTACGGGGCCAACCTACGAGCAGTACTTC.